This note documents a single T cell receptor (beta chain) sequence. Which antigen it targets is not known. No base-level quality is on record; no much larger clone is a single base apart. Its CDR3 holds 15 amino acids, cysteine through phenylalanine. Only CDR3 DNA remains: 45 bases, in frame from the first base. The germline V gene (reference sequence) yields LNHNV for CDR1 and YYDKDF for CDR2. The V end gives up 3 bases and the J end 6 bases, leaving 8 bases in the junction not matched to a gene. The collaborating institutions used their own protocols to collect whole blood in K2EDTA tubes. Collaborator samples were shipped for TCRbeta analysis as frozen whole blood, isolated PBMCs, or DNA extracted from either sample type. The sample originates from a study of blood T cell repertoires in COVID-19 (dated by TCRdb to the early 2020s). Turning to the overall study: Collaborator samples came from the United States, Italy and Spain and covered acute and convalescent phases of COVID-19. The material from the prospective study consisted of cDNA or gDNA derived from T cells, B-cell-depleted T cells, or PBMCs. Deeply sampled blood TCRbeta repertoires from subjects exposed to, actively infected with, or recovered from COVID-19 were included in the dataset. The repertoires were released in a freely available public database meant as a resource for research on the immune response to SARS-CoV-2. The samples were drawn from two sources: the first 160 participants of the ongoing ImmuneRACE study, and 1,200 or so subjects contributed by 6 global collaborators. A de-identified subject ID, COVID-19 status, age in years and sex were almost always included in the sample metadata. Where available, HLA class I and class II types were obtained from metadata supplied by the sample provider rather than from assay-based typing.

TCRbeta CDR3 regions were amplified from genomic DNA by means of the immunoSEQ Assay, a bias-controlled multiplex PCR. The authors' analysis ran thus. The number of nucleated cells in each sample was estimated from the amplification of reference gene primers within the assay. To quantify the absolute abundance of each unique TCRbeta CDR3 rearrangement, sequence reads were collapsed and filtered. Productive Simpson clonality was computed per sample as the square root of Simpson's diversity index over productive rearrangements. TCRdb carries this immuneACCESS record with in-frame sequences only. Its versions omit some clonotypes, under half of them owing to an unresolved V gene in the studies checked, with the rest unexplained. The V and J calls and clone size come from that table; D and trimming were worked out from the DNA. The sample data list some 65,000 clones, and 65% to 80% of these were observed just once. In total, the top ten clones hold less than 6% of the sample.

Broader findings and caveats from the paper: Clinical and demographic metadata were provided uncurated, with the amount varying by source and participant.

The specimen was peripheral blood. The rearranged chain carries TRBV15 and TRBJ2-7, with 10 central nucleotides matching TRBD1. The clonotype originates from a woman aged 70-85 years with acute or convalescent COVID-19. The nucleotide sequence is TGTGCCACCAGCAGGGGACAGGGGATGGGCGCCGAGCAGTACTTC. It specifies CATSRGQGMGAEQYF.